This T cell receptor beta chain derives from a study of blood T cell repertoires in COVID-19. J gave up 0 bases and V 5 bases, and 15 bases lay outside the gene matches. CDR1 LNHDA and CDR2 SQIVND come from the germline V gene (reference sequence). The length of the CDR3 is 20 residues. Only in-frame clones appear in the TCRdb table, and some are missing; sequencing was by immunoSEQ multiplex PCR. Of tens of thousands of clones in the sample, 84% are singletons; the top ten hold approximately 12%. The sequencing sample was made of peripheral blood. This chain joins TRBV19 and TRBJ2-6; 8 bases agree with TRBD1. The TCR was taken from a man aged 50-59 years with COVID-19, enrolled during active disease. The CDR3: CASSPGTGESYFSGANVLTF. DNA for the CDR3: TGTGCCAGTAGTCCGGGGACAGGCGAAAGTTACTTCTCTGGGGCCAACGTCCTGACTTTC.